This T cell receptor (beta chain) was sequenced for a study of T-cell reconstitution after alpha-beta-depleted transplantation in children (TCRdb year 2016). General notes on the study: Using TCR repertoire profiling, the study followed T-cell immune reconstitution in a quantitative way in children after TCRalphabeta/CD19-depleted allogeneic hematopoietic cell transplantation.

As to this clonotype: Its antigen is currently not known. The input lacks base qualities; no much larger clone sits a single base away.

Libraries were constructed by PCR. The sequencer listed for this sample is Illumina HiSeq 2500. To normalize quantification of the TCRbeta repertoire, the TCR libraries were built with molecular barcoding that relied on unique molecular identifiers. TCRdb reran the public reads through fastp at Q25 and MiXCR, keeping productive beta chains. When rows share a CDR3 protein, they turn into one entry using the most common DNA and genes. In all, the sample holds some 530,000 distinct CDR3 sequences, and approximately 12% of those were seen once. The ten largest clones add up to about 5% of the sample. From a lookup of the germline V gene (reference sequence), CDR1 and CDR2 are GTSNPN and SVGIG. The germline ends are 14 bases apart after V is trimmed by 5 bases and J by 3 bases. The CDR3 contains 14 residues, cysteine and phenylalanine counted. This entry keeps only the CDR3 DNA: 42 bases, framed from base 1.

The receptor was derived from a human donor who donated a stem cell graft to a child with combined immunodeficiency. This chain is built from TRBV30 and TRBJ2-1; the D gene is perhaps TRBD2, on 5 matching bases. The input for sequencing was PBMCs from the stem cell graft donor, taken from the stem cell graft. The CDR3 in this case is CAWSEEADYNEQFF. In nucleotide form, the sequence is TGTGCCTGGTCTGAGGAGGCTGACTACAATGAGCAGTTCTTC.